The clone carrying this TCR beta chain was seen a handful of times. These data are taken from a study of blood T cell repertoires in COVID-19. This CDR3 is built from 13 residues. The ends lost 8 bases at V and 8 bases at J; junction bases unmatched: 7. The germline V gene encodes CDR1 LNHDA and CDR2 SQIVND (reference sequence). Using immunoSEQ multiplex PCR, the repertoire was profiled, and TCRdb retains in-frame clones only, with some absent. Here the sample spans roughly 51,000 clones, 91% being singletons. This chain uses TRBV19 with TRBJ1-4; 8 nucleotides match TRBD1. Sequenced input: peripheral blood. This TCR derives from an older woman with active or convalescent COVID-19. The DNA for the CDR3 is TGTGCCAGTGGTCGGGACAGGACGGAAAAACTGTTTTTT. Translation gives CASGRDRTEKLFF. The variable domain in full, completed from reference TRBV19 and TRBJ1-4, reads DGGITQSPKYLFRKEGQNVTLSCEQNLNHDAMYWYRQDPGQGLRLIYYSQIVNDFQKGDIAEGYSVSREKKESFPLTVTSAQKNPTAFYLCASGRDRTEKLFFGSGTQLSVL.